The 21 T cell receptor beta chains below come from one sample, sequenced in a study of cytomegalovirus exposure and HLA in healthy donors (TCRdb year 2017). Library preparation used the immunoSEQ multiplex PCR assay. The table comes from immuneACCESS by way of TCRdb, which keeps in-frame sequences with V and J called. Part of the clones is missing from these tables; in studies checked, under half for an unresolved V gene and the rest for unknown reasons. For this sample the table gives more than 100,000 clones, of which about 88% were detected only once. The ten largest make up 1.4% of the sample. The sequenced sample was PBMCs. The source is a young man in good health and CMV-seronegative.

The CDR3 nucleotides read TGTGCCAGCAGCTTAACAGCGGAAGGTAATGAGCAGTTCTTC. Translating gives CASSLTAEGNEQFF. The chain has TRBV7-9 and TRBJ2-1, with D possibly being TRBD2 (5 bases). The CDR3 contains 14 residues. CDR1 SEHNR and CDR2 FQNEAQ come from the germline V gene (reference sequence). V lost 2 bases to trimming and J lost 7 bases, with 12 bases between them.

V gene TRBV5-1 combines with J gene TRBJ2-2, with TRBD2 as a possible D gene (5 bases). This CDR3 contains 14 residues. The V and J ends lost 3 bases and 1 base respectively, with 7 bases between them. CDR1 SGHRS and CDR2 YFSETQ come from the germline V gene. The CDR3 region has the DNA TGCGCCAGCAGCTACGGGAAGAACACCGGGGAGCTGTTTTTT. As protein: CASSYGKNTGELFF.

This clone occurred a few times. Here the CDR3 reads CASRQDRFYEQYF. In nucleotides, the CDR3 is TGCGCCAGCAGGCAAGACAGGTTCTACGAGCAGTACTTC. This sequence joins TRBV5-1 and TRBJ2-7; D may be TRBD1 (6 bases). Trimming stripped 5 bases from V and 3 bases from J, with 12 bases between. The CDR3 is made up of 13 amino acids. Per germline, CDR1 SGHRS and CDR2 YFSETQ.

This chain joins TRBV6-6 and TRBJ2-1, with TRBD1 as a possible D gene (6 bases). The CDR3 is 13 residues long. V was cut by 7 bases and J by 12 bases, with 19 bases left in between. Germline CDR1 is MNHNY and CDR2 is SVGAGI (reference sequence). The CDR3 loop reads CASTLGGIEWQFF. CDR3 DNA sequence: TGTGCCAGCACCCTAGGGGGTATAGAATGGCAGTTCTTC.

CDR3 in amino acids: CASTRQGINYGYTF. The DNA of the CDR3 is TGTGCCAGCACACGACAGGGAATAAACTATGGCTACACCTTC. The chain uses TRBV11-2 and TRBJ1-2; 7 nucleotides align to TRBD1. This CDR3 spans 14 amino acids. The V segment lost 7 bases and the J segment 2 bases; nucleotides outside the gene matches: 7. Per germline, CDR1 SGHAT and CDR2 FQNNGV.

The chain has TRBV5-1 and TRBJ1-3, with 8 bases aligning to TRBD1. After removal of 1 base from V and 7 bases from J, the junction contained 7 bases not matched to a gene. Looked up from germline, CDR1 is SGHRS and CDR2 is YFSETQ. This CDR3 comprises 15 residues. The CDR3 nucleotides are TGCGCCAGCAGCTTGCCCGGACAGGGACCCAACACCATATATTTT. Translating gives CASSLPGQGPNTIYF.

The V call is TRBV5-1, the J call TRBJ2-7, with 7 bases that match TRBD1. CDR1 and CDR2 (germline): SGHRS, YFSETQ. V trimming: 3 bases; J trimming: 6 bases; junction bases outside the gene matches: 6. The CDR3 loop spans 13 amino acids. CDR3 DNA: TGCGCCAGCAGCTCCCCCGGGACAGCCGAGCAGTACTTC. This translates into CASSSPGTAEQYF.

The J gene is TRBJ1-1, the V gene TRBV7-9; possible D gene TRBD1, 5 bases. This CDR3 has 13 residues. Trimming pared 6 bases from V and 0 bases from J, leaving 8 bases between. Germline CDR1 SEHNR, CDR2 FQNEAQ (reference sequence). The CDR3 sequence is CASRRGVNTEAFF. In DNA, the CDR3 is TGTGCCAGCAGACGGGGGGTGAACACTGAAGCTTTCTTT.

The chain recombines TRBV6-4 with TRBJ2-1; possible D gene TRBD2, 6 bases. Germline lookup yields CDR1 MRHNA and CDR2 SNTAGT. V lost 2 bases and J lost 9, with 14 bases in between. The CDR3 sequence is 14 residues long. The CDR3 loop is CASSDERRAGEQFF. CDR3 DNA: TGTGCCAGCAGTGACGAAAGGAGGGCCGGTGAGCAGTTCTTC.

This clone was picked up one time. The genes are TRBV5-1 and TRBJ2-7; 7 nucleotides align to TRBD1. The CDR3 contains 14 residues. Losses at the gene ends were 1 base for V and 1 base for J; bases not matched to a gene: 2. Per the germline V gene, CDR1 is SGHRS and CDR2 is YFSETQ. The CDR3: CASSLQQGSYEQYF. DNA of the CDR3: TGCGCCAGCAGCTTGCAACAGGGGTCCTACGAGCAGTACTTC.

The chain carries TRBV5-4 and TRBJ2-6; 13 bases agree with TRBD2. The V gene's germline CDR1 is SGHNT and CDR2 YYREEE (reference sequence). J gave up 2 bases and V 6 bases, and 8 bases lay outside the gene matches. The CDR3 extends over 18 amino acids. CDR3 sequence: CASKFPTSGRAGANVLTF. The CDR3 DNA follows: TGTGCCAGCAAGTTCCCTACTAGCGGGAGGGCTGGGGCCAACGTCCTGACTTTC.

This clone has more than one count but fewer than ten. CDR3 coding DNA: TGTGCCAGTAGCCGGACAGGGAACTATGGCTACACCTTC. Residues: CASSRTGNYGYTF. This chain joins TRBV19 and TRBJ1-2, with 8 bases aligning to TRBD1. This CDR3 has 13 residues. Trimming removed 6 bases from V and 2 bases from J; junction bases left unmatched: 2. Germline-derived CDR1 and CDR2 are LNHDA and SQIVND (reference sequence). The full variable domain, completed using reference TRBV19 and TRBJ1-2, is DGGITQSPKYLFRKEGQNVTLSCEQNLNHDAMYWYRQDPGQGLRLIYYSQIVNDFQKGDIAEGYSVSREKKESFPLTVTSAQKNPTAFYLCASSRTGNYGYTFGSGTRLTVV.

This sequence joins TRBV27 and TRBJ2-7, with TRBD1 matching 8 bases. The V and J ends lost 5 bases and 3 bases, in that order; junction bases with no gene match: 21. The CDR3 runs 19 residues. CDR1 is MNHEY, CDR2 SMNVEV, per germline (reference sequence). In DNA form, the CDR3 reads TGTGCCAGCAGTCCCACAGGGGGGAATATAATCTCCCTACTCTACGAGCAGTACTTC. Its translation is CASSPTGGNIISLLYEQYF.

This chain joins TRBV6-6 and TRBJ2-7; D gene unclear. Germline CDR1 MNHNY, CDR2 SVGAGI (reference sequence). This CDR3 has 12 amino acids. Trimming took 5 bases from V and 3 from J, leaving 8 bases between them. CDR3 protein: CASSPRVYEQYF. The DNA of the CDR3 is TGTGCCAGCAGTCCTCGGGTCTACGAGCAGTACTTC.

The rearrangement links TRBV19 to TRBJ2-6; 9 bases map to TRBD2. This CDR3 has 17 amino acids. Germline loops: CDR1 LNHDA, CDR2 SQIVND (reference sequence). With 6 bases clipped from V and 0 bases from J, the junction kept 6 bases outside the gene matches. The CDR3 loop is CASRRAGGVSGANVLTF. The CDR3 bases are TGTGCCAGTAGACGAGCGGGAGGTGTCTCTGGGGCCAACGTCCTGACTTTC.

This clone was seen only once. V is TRBV5-6 and J is TRBJ1-2; no reliable D call. CDR3 size: 12 residues. CDR1 is SGHDT, CDR2 YYEEEE, per germline. V shed 1 base and J shed 10 bases, with 11 bases lying between them. This chain's CDR3 is CASSLRESTYTF. The CDR3 region has the DNA TGTGCCAGCAGCTTGAGGGAGTCCACCTACACCTTC. Supplemented by reference TRBV5-6 and TRBJ1-2, the full variable domain reads DAGVTQSPTHLIKTRGQQVTLRCSPKSGHDTVSWYQQALGQGPQFIFQYYEEEERQRGNFPDRFSGHQFPNYSSELNVNALLLGDSALYLCASSLRESTYTFGSGTRLTVV.

The chain is built from TRBV4-1 and TRBJ2-5; a weak D match, TRBD2 (6 bases). The germline CDR1 and CDR2 sequences are MGHRA and YSYEKL. This CDR3 is built from 15 residues. The germline V and J ends were trimmed by 2 bases and 4 bases, with 14 bases remaining between them. Here the CDR3 reads CASSQFGGQGETQYF. The DNA of the CDR3 is TGCGCCAGCAGCCAATTCGGAGGGCAGGGAGAGACCCAGTACTTC.

This clone has just one count. The chain carries TRBV30 and TRBJ1-1; D is unclear. The germline CDR1 and CDR2 sequences are GTSNPN and SVGIG (reference sequence). Trimming removed 0 bases at V and 4 bases at J, with 12 bases between. CDR3 length: 14 residues. The CDR3 DNA sequence: TGTGCCTGGAGTGTACTCCTCCCGGGCACTGAAGCTTTCTTT. Translating gives CAWSVLLPGTEAFF.

This chain joins TRBV9 and TRBJ1-1; 7 positions match TRBD1. J was trimmed by 5 bases and V by 7 bases; bases with no gene match: 8. The CDR3 is 13 amino acids. CDR1 is SGDLS, CDR2 YYNGEE, per germline. This CDR3 reads CASRRQGATEAFF. In nucleotides, the CDR3 is TGTGCCAGCCGACGACAGGGAGCAACTGAAGCTTTCTTT. Full variable domain (outside the CDR3, taken from reference TRBV9 and TRBJ1-1): DSGVTQTPKHLITATGQRVTLRCSPRSGDLSVYWYQQSLDQGLQFLIQYYNGEERAKGNILERFSAQQFPDLHSELNLSSLELGDSALYFCASRRQGATEAFFGQGTRLTVV.

DNA of the CDR3: TGTGCCAGCAGCGCACAGGATACCTACACTGAAGCTTTCTTT. Translation: CASSAQDTYTEAFF. The V gene is TRBV9, the J gene TRBJ1-1; TRBD1 is a possible D gene (5 bases). The germline V gene encodes CDR1 SGDLS and CDR2 YYNGEE. Trimming took 3 bases from V and 3 from J, leaving 12 bases between them. The CDR3 covers 14 residues.

CDR3 coding DNA: TGTGCCAGCAGCCAAGATAGGCCGTGGGCTAGCGTAAACAATGAGCAGTTCTTC. Protein sequence: CASSQDRPWASVNNEQFF. The chain carries TRBV14 and TRBJ2-1, with a possible D match to TRBD2 (6 bases). This CDR3 contains 18 residues. The V end was cut by 0 bases, the J end by 5 bases, with 20 bases between. Germline loops: CDR1 SGHDN, CDR2 FVKESK.